The entry that follows covers one T cell receptor (beta chain) sequence. The PCR ran on 60 Vbeta and 13 Jbeta primers. Measured with immunoSEQ multiplex PCR; TCRdb has only the in-frame clones, and not every one. The repertoire has roughly 150,000 clones, more than 70% of them found once; the top ten carry around 3.1%. The record originates from a study of cytomegalovirus exposure and HLA in healthy donors. The germline gives CDR1 SNHLY, CDR2 FYNNEI. Trimming took 7 bases from V and 3 from J, leaving 13 bases between them. The CDR3 length is 13 residues. This chain uses TRBV2 with TRBJ2-7; D is ambiguous. Sequencing used PBMCs. The clonotype was recovered from a male donor in good health and CMV-seronegative. The CDR3 sequence is CASMEQRNYEQYF. The DNA of the CDR3 is TGTGCCAGCATGGAACAGAGAAACTACGAGCAGTACTTC.